This T cell receptor beta chain comes out of a study of shared clonotypes between healthy human individuals (dated by TCRdb to 2018 to 2021). Turning to the overall study: The cohort included a few men and two women between 18 and 49 years of age. For each donor, CD4 naive and CD4 memory were each run on three plates, CD8 naive on two plates, and CD8 memory on one plate. To estimate repertoire size and how much clonotypes are shared between individuals, the study performed deep sequencing of blood TCR repertoires from five healthy adults. To increase sequencing depth and limit assay-specific biases, different laboratories used diverse techniques to prepare libraries and sequence TCR repertoires. Per donor, leukapheresis produced somewhere between about 0.94 and 9 billion PBMCs.

Using the deep immunoSEQ assay, TCR CDR3 regions were amplified from genomic DNA by multiplex PCR. Extracted genomic DNA from each cell subset was distributed evenly across all wells of several immunoSEQ 96-well plates, and each plate was treated as a replicate. For sorted subsets, each replicate PCR was loaded with around 200 ng genomic DNA, equivalent to some 31,000 T cell genomes. Purified libraries were quantified with a Qubit 3.0 fluorometer, sized on a Bioanalyzer 2100, and re-quantified with the KAPA Library Quantification kit. A separate single-read 150-cycle Illumina NextSeq 550 flow cell was used to sequence each immunoSEQ 96-well plate. From the authors' description of their analysis: Because the immunoSEQ output included only junctional sequences and no quality scores, the filtering could not be the same as the filtering used for full-length reads. Sequences were annotated with PyIR, a Python wrapper for IgBLAST v1.9, using IMGT germline references to assign V/J genes and CDR3. Any read was removed if the V/J assignment was weak (E-value above 1e-6), the CDR3 was missing, or the read contained stop codons, out-of-frame junctions, or ambiguous translated residues. A V3J clonotype was defined by an identical inferred V gene, J gene, and CDR3 amino acid sequence. Percentage overlap between repertoires was calculated by dividing the number of shared unique clonotypes by the size of the smaller repertoire. Repertoire richness was assessed with RTK rarefaction, the Chao1 estimator, and Recon v2.1 estimates of unobserved clonotypes. OLGA was used to compute generation probabilities for all TCRbeta clonotypes that the gDNA method yielded from a handful of donors. What TCRdb holds here is the immuneACCESS table cut down to in-frame rearrangements. Part of the clones is not present; checked against another copy, under half of the missing clones reflect an unresolved V gene, and the others are unexplained. That table supplies the V and J calls and clone size; D and trimming were determined from the DNA. The sample table shows around 1,900,000 clones, and 93% are seen once. In total, the top ten clones hold about 1.7% of the sample.

The CDR3 runs 17 amino acids, cysteine and phenylalanine included. Only CDR3 DNA is held: 51 bases, read in frame from base 1. V and J are truncated by 1 base and 2 bases respectively, leaving an intervening sequence of 18 bases. Sequences LGHNA (CDR1) and YNFKEQ (CDR2) are obtained from the germline V gene. CD8 naive samples were CD45RO-negative cells positively selected for CCR7, giving a CD45RA+CCR7+ population that excluded TemRA cells. Healthy HIV-negative adults with no recently reported acute infections or vaccinations were included as donors. All donors were Caucasian adults living in Nashville, Tennessee, USA. Blood was collected by leukapheresis, and PBMCs were isolated by Ficoll-Histopaque density gradient centrifugation and then cryopreserved in liquid nitrogen vapor phase. Purity and quantity of every magnetically sorted T cell population were checked by analytical flow cytometry. Each sorted fraction had its genomic DNA isolated and then quantified by UV absorbance on a Nanodrop 2000c.

Points the paper makes about the study in general: Only blood was sampled, and tissue TCR repertoires likely differ from those in blood. Across four donors, roughly 5.1% of naive CD4, approximately 3.6% of naive CD8, under 2.5% of memory CD4, and around 0.4% of memory CD8 clonotypes were shared. Naive subsets generally had larger estimated clonotype richness than memory subsets did. Based on pairwise subsampling, the degree of clonotype sharing among donors was expected to be affected by sequencing depth. Clonotypes shared by all four sorted-subset donors showed higher generation probabilities than non-shared clonotypes. Even with the large sequencing depth, rarefaction of the sorted-subset datasets indicated that sequencing was incomplete. Because the study included a small number of donors, the genetic and exposure-history diversity represented was limited.

For this clone: Its target antigen remains unknown. No per-base quality is available; no much larger clone lies one base away.

This sequence was found in a man younger than 35 in good health. Some clones in this sample may be carry-over from other donors' samples. The chain is assembled from TRBV4-2 and TRBJ2-7; no D gene is confidently identified. Sequencing was done on a sample of naive CD8+ T cells from PBMCs. The cell subset or site label here, explained by the study, means: CD45RA+CCR7+. The bases read TGTGCCAGCAGCCAAGGAGAGCTGGAAGGGATTACCTACGAGCAGTACTTC. This translates into CASSQGELEGITYEQYF.